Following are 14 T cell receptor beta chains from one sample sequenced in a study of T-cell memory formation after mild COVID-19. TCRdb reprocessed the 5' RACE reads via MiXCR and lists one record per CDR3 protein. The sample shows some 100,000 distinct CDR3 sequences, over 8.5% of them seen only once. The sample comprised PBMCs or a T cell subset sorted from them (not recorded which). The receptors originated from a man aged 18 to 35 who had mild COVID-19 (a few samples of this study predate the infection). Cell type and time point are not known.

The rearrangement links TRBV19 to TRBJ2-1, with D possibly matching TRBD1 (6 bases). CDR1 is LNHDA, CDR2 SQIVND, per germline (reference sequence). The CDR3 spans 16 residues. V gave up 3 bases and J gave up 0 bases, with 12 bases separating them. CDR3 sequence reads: CASSMTWTASYNEQFF. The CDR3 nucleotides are TGTGCCAGTAGTATGACTTGGACAGCCTCCTACAATGAGCAGTTCTTC.

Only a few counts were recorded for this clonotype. The CDR3 sequence: CASSQSEGDSSNTEAFF. The CDR3 DNA sequence: TGTGCCAGCAGCCAATCCGAAGGGGACAGCTCGAACACTGAAGCTTTCTTT. The chain has TRBV4-2 and TRBJ1-1, with 7 bases identical to TRBD1. This CDR3 region has 17 residues. The ends lost 2 bases at V and 1 base at J; junction bases unmatched: 10. From germline, CDR1 is LGHNA and CDR2 YNFKEQ.

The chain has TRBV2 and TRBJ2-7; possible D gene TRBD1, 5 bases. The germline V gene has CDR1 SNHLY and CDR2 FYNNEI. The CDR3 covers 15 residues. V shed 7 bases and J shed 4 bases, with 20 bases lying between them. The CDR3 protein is CASTLQGYPVYEQYV. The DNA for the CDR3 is TGTGCCAGCACCCTCCAGGGATATCCAGTTTACGAGCAGTACGTC.

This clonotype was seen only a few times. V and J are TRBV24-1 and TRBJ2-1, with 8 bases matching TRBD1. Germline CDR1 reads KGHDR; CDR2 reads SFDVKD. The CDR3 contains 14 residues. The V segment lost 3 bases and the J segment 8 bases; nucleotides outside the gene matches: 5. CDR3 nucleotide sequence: TGTGCCACCAGTGATCCCGGGACAGGAGATGAGCAGTTCTTC. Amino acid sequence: CATSDPGTGDEQFF.

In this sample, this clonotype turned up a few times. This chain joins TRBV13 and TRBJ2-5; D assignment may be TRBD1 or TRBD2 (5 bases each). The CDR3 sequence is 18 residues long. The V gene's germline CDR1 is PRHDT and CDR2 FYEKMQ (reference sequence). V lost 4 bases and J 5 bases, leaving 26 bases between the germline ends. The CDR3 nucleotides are TGTGCCAGCAGCTCTACCTCACTTCGGGGACCCGAAAGGGAGACCCAGTACTTC. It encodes CASSSTSLRGPERETQYF.

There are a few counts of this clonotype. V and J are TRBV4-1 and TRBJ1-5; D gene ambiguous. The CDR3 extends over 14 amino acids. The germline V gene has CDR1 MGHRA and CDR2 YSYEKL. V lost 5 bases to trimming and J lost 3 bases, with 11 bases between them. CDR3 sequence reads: CASSNRDYNQPQHF. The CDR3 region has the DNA TGCGCCAGCAGCAACCGGGATTACAATCAGCCCCAGCATTTT.

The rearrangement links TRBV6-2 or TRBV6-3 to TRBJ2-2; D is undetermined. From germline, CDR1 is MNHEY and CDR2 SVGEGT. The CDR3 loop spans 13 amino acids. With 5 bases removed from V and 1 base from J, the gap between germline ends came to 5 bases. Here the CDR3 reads CASSTENTGELFF. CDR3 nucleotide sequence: TGTGCCAGCAGTACAGAGAACACCGGGGAGCTGTTTTTT.

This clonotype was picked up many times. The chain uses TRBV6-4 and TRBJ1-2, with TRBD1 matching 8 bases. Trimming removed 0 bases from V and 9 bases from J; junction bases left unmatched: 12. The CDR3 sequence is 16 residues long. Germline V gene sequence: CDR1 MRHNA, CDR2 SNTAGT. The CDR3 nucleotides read TGTGCCAGCAGTGACTCCCCCGGGCAGGGGGCAGAGAGCTACACCTTC. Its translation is CASSDSPGQGAESYTF.

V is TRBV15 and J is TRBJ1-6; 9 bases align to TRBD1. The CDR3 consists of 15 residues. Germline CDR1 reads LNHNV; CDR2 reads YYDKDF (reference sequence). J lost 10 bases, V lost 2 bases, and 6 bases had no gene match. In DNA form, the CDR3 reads TGTGCCACCAGCAGATTAACAGGGGGCAGCTCACCCCTCCACTTT. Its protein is CATSRLTGGSSPLHF.

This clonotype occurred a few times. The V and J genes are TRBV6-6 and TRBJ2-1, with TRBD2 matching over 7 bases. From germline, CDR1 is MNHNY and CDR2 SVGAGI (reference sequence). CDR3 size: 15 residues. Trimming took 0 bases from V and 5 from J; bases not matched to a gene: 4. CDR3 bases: TGTGCCAGCAGTTACTCCAAGCGGGGTGACAATGAGCAGTTCTTC. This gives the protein CASSYSKRGDNEQFF.

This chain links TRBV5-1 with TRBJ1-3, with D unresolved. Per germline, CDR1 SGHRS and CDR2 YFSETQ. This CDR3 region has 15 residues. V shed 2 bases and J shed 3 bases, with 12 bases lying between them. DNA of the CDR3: TGCGCCAGCAGCTTAGACGGAACTCTTGGAAACACCATATATTTT. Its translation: CASSLDGTLGNTIYF.

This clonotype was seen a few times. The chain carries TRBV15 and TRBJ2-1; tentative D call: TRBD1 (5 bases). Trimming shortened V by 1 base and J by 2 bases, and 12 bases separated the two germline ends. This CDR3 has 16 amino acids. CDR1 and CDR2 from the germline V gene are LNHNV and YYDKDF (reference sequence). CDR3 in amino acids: CATSRGDRRTYNEQFF. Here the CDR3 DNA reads TGTGCCACCAGCAGAGGAGACAGAAGAACCTACAATGAGCAGTTCTTC.

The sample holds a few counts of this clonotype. In DNA, the CDR3 is TGTGCCGGAGACTGGGGTTCCTACGAGCAGTACTTC. It translates to CAGDWGSYEQYF. This rearrangement joins TRBV30 to TRBJ2-7; no firm D call. Between the trimmed V and J ends, which lost 8 bases and 1 base, there was a span of 12 bases. This CDR3 comprises 12 residues. Germline values: CDR1 GTSNPN, CDR2 SVGIG (reference sequence).

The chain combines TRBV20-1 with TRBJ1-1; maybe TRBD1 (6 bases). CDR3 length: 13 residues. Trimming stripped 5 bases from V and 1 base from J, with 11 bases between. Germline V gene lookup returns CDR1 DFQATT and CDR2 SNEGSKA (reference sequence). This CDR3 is CSAQRTENTEAFF. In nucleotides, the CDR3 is TGCAGTGCTCAAAGGACAGAGAACACTGAAGCTTTCTTT.